Listed below are T cell receptor beta chains from one sample, sequenced in a study of beta chain features in type 1 diabetes. Clones were read by immunoSEQ multiplex PCR, and TCRdb kept only the in-frame ones, dropping some. The sample lists about 340,000 clones, roughly 14% occurring once. Sequenced input: naive CD4+ T cells from blood. Receptors originate from a woman younger than 30 with type 1 diabetes. Both conserved end residues are part of each CDR3. A D gene is named only where the DNA matches it firmly. A clone size is listed for some rows: how often the clone was seen (once, few, many), or a class if it is expanded.

d_gene,abundance,v_gene,j_gene,CDR3nt,CDR3aa
TRBD2,NA,TRBV9,TRBJ2-3,TGTGCCAGCAGCGTAGGGGCTAGCGGGAGATGGGATACGCAGTATTTT,CASSVGASGRWDTQYF
TRBD1,few,TRBV9,TRBJ2-7,TGTGCCAGCAGCGTCTCCGACAGGGATACCCGACAGTACTTC,CASSVSDRDTRQYF
TRBD1,NA,TRBV30,TRBJ1-2,TGTGCCTGGAGTGATGGGACAGGGAGTGCCTATGGCTACACCTTC,CAWSDGTGSAYGYTF
NA,NA,TRBV30,TRBJ2-6,TGTGCCTGGAGTCCACACGACATCTCTGGGGCCAACGTCCTGACTTTC,CAWSPHDISGANVLTF
NA,NA,TRBV7-9,TRBJ2-1,TGTGCCAGCAGCTTAGGACAGTACAATGAGCAGTTCTTC,CASSLGQYNEQFF
TRBD1,NA,TRBV28,TRBJ2-7,TGTGCCAGCAGGGATTCCGTGGGACAGGGTTACTACGAGCAGTACTTC,CASRDSVGQGYYEQYF
TRBD2,few,TRBV28,TRBJ2-7,TGTGCCAGCAGTTTTGGGCTAGCGGGGTCCTACGAGCAGTACTTC,CASSFGLAGSYEQYF
TRBD1,few,TRBV19,TRBJ1-2,TGTGCCAGTAGGCACCGGGACAGGGCCGGCTACACCTTC,CASRHRDRAGYTF
TRBD2,few,TRBV5-4,TRBJ2-1,TGTGCCAGCAGCCTAGCCCCTAGCGGAAGCTCCTACAATGAGCAGTTCTTC,CASSLAPSGSSYNEQFF
TRBD1,few,TRBV19,TRBJ1-1,TGTGCCAGTAATTTCGAGGGGGCTAAAGTCACTGAAGCTTTCTTT,CASNFEGAKVTEAFF
NA,few,TRBV14,TRBJ2-5,TGTGCCAGCAGCCCTCCTAGATGGGAAGGACATCAAGAGACCCAGTACTTC,CASSPPRWEGHQETQYF
NA,NA,TRBV27,TRBJ2-7,TGTGCCAGCAGTTTAACGTTCGCAGGGGCCGCCTACGAGCAGTACTTC,CASSLTFAGAAYEQYF
NA,few,TRBV11-2,TRBJ2-5,TGTGCCAGCAGCTTAGGTAACCAAGAGACCCAGTACTTC,CASSLGNQETQYF
NA,few,TRBV5-8,TRBJ1-2,TGTGCCAGCAGCACAACAGCCGCCTGGACCTTC,CASSTTAAWTF
TRBD1,few,TRBV4-3,TRBJ1-2,TGCGCCAGCAGCCAAGAACCGACAGGGGGAACTAACTATGGCTACACCTTC,CASSQEPTGGTNYGYTF
TRBD1,NA,TRBV11-1,TRBJ1-2,TGTGCCAGCAGCCCCCCGGACAGGGAAAGTGGTGGCTACACCTTC,CASSPPDRESGGYTF
NA,few,TRBV5-1,TRBJ2-1,TGCGCCAGCAGCTTTGGCAGCTCCTACAATGAGCAGTTCTTC,CASSFGSSYNEQFF
TRBD2,many,TRBV23-1,TRBJ2-7,TGCGCCAGCAGTCAATCGGGGCTAGCGGGAGTCTTGGGCGACGAGCAGTACTTC,CASSQSGLAGVLGDEQYF
NA,NA,TRBV4-2,TRBJ2-7,TGTGCCAGCAGCCTCGCCGGTTATTCCGAGCAGTACTTC,CASSLAGYSEQYF
NA,NA,TRBV18,TRBJ1-5,TGTGCCAGCTCAGAGGTTGGCAATCAGCCCCAGCATTTT,CASSEVGNQPQHF
NA,NA,TRBV7-9,TRBJ2-1,TGTGCCAGCAGCCAGGAACAGGGGGGGTACAATGAGCAGTTCTTC,CASSQEQGGYNEQFF
TRBD2,NA,TRBV5-1,TRBJ2-2,TGCGCCAGCAGCATGGGACTAGCGGGAGTTCCCGGGGAGCTGTTTTTT,CASSMGLAGVPGELFF
NA,NA,TRBV5-1,TRBJ1-1,TGCGCCAGCAGCTGGGCGGGAGTGAACACTGAAGCTTTCTTT,CASSWAGVNTEAFF
TRBD2,NA,TRBV12-5,TRBJ2-1,TGTGCTAGTGGTTTGGTATCGAGCGGGAGTCGGTACAATGAGCAGTTCTTC,CASGLVSSGSRYNEQFF
TRBD1,few,TRBV7-9,TRBJ1-1,TGTGCCAGCAGCTCGGGACAGGGCTCCACTGAAGCTTTCTTT,CASSSGQGSTEAFF
TRBD2,few,TRBV19,TRBJ2-1,TGTGCCACCGACAGCGGGGGGGAGACTAGCTCCTACAATGAGCAGTTCTTC,CATDSGGETSSYNEQFF
NA,few,TRBV5-4,TRBJ2-5,TGTGCCAGCAGCTTGGGACAGGTCGGGGCCCAGTACTTC,CASSLGQVGAQYF
NA,NA,TRBV29-1,TRBJ1-4,TGCAGCGTTGAAGATCTAACAGGGTTCTCTAATGAAAAACTGTTTTTT,CSVEDLTGFSNEKLFF
TRBD2,NA,TRBV19,TRBJ2-1,TGTGCCGTCAGTGATAGCGGGAGGTACAATGAGCAGTTCTTC,CAVSDSGRYNEQFF
TRBD1,few,TRBV2,TRBJ2-7,TGTGCCATCAAGGGGCCGCCGGGACAGAGCTCCTACGAGCAGTACTTC,CAIKGPPGQSSYEQYF
NA,few,TRBV15,TRBJ2-1,TGTGCCACCAGCAGAGTCCGGCAGGGGTACAATGAGCAGTTCTTC,CATSRVRQGYNEQFF
TRBD1,NA,TRBV11-2,TRBJ2-7,TGTGCCAGCAGCTTAGTCCGGGACAGGGGGCTCGAGCAGTACTTC,CASSLVRDRGLEQYF
NA,NA,TRBV5-1,TRBJ2-1,TGCGCCAGCAGCCCATTCGGGTCCCTCTACAATGAGCAGTTCTTC,CASSPFGSLYNEQFF
TRBD2,few,TRBV4-2,TRBJ2-4,TGTGCCAGCAGCCAACAACCGGGACTAGCGTCCCCCGGCAAAAACATTCAGTACTTC,CASSQQPGLASPGKNIQYF
NA,NA,TRBV29-1,TRBJ1-1,TGCAGCGCGGGGTCCCTGAACACTGAAGCTTTCTTT,CSAGSLNTEAFF
NA,NA,TRBV5-1,TRBJ2-3,TGCGCCAGCAGCCCCAGCGGAGGAGGGTCGACAAATACGCAGTATTTT,CASSPSGGGSTNTQYF